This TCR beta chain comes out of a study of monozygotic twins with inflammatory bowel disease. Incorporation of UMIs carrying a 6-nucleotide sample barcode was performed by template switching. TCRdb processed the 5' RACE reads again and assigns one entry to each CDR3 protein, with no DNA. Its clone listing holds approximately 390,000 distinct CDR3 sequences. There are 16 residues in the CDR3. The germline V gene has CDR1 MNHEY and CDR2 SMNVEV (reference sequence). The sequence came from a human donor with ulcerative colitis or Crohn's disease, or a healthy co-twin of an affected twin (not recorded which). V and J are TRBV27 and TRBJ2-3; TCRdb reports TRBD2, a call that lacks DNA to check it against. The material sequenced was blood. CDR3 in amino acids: CASSPTSGSRTDTQYF.